The 27 T cell receptor beta chains below all came from one sample that was sequenced in a study of T cell responses to AZD1222 COVID-19 vaccine. Repertoires were generated with immunoSEQ multiplex PCR, while TCRdb's copy carries only in-frame clones and drops some. The sample yields around 140,000 clones, more than 85% seen once. Sequencing was performed on peripheral blood, taken 28 days after the second AZD1222 dose. Receptors were obtained from an adult who received the AZD1222 COVID-19 vaccine.

The chain employs TRBV4-1 and TRBJ2-2; 9 positions match TRBD1. This CDR3 is 15 amino acids long. Germline CDR1 MGHRA, CDR2 YSYEKL. Trimming removed 4 bases from V and 2 bases from J; junction bases left unmatched: 2. CDR3 sequence (DNA): TGCGCCAGCAGCCTACAGGGGGCAAACACCGGGGAGCTGTTTTTT. It translates to CASSLQGANTGELFF.

This rearrangement joins TRBV5-4 to TRBJ2-1, with 7 bases identical to TRBD2. V trimming: 4 bases; J trimming: 6 bases; junction bases outside the gene matches: 13. The CDR3 consists of 16 residues. Germline assignment: CDR1 SGHNT and CDR2 YYREEE (reference sequence). The CDR3 sequence: CASSPPPSGYSNEQFF. In nucleotides, the CDR3 is TGTGCCAGCAGCCCACCACCTAGCGGATACTCCAATGAGCAGTTCTTC.

This chain connects TRBV19 to TRBJ1-5; 7 bases align to TRBD1. V shed 4 bases and J 0 bases; nucleotides not matched to a gene: 0. The CDR3 runs 14 residues. CDR1 is LNHDA and CDR2 is SQIVND in the germline V gene (reference sequence). CDR3: CASSKGASNQPQHF. The CDR3 DNA reads TGTGCCAGTAGTAAGGGGGCTAGCAATCAGCCCCAGCATTTT.

The chain joins TRBV7-3 to TRBJ2-3; 7 nucleotides line up with TRBD1. The CDR3 consists of 15 residues. Germline loops: CDR1 SGHTA, CDR2 FQGTGA. J gave up 2 bases and V 2 bases, and 4 bases lay outside the gene matches. This CDR3 reads CASSLRQGLTDTQYF. The CDR3 region has the DNA TGTGCCAGCAGCTTACGACAGGGCCTCACAGATACGCAGTATTTT.

The rearrangement joins TRBV6-7 to TRBJ2-4; possibly TRBD1 or TRBD2 for D (6 bases each). TRBV6-7 counts as an open reading frame of uncertain function. V was cut by 8 bases and J by 3 bases, with 17 bases left in between. The CDR3 consists of 15 residues. The CDR3 nucleotides read TGTGCCAGCCGGGCACGGGAGACAGGCAAAAACATTCAGTACTTC. Translating gives CASRARETGKNIQYF.

Only a few counts were recorded for this clone. This chain links TRBV11-2 with TRBJ1-4, with D perhaps matching TRBD1 (5 bases). Per the germline V gene, CDR1 is SGHAT and CDR2 is FQNNGV. There are 16 residues in the CDR3. V shed 1 base and J shed 0 bases, with 9 bases lying between them. The CDR3 spells CASSLGTYATNEKLFF. The CDR3 nucleotides read TGTGCCAGCAGCTTAGGGACATATGCAACTAATGAAAAACTGTTTTTT. Supplemented by reference TRBV11-2 and TRBJ1-4, the full variable domain reads EAGVAQSPRYKIIEKRQSVAFWCNPISGHATLYWYQQILGQGPKLLIQFQNNGVVDDSQLPKDRFSAERLKGVDSTLKIQPAKLEDSAVYLCASSLGTYATNEKLFFGSGTQLSVL.

In its sample, this clone was seen once. The chain couples TRBV7-2 to TRBJ1-6, with D possibly TRBD1 on 6 matching bases. This CDR3 is 16 amino acids long. Germline CDR1 reads SGHTA; CDR2 reads FQGNSA. V was shortened by 5 bases and J by 6 bases, with 17 bases between the two germline ends. The CDR3 DNA follows: TGTGCCAGCAGCCTAAACAACGGGGGCCTTAATTCACCCCTCCACTTT. Encoded protein: CASSLNNGGLNSPLHF.

This sequence joins TRBV28 and TRBJ1-5; unclear D gene. Germline CDR1 and CDR2: MDHEN and SYDVKM. The V and J ends lost 6 bases and 7 bases respectively, with 13 bases between them. This CDR3 is built from 13 residues. CDR3 region: CASSLIARQPQHF. CDR3 nucleotides: TGTGCCAGCAGCCTTATTGCTCGGCAGCCCCAGCATTTT.

This chain uses TRBV6-4 with TRBJ2-2, with 7 bases aligning to TRBD1. This CDR3 is built from 14 residues. The V and J ends lost 7 bases and 5 bases, in that order; junction bases with no gene match: 7. Germline-derived CDR1 and CDR2 are MRHNA and SNTAGT. This CDR3 reads CASKTGLMTGELFF. In DNA, the CDR3 is TGTGCCAGCAAGACAGGGCTGATGACCGGGGAGCTGTTTTTT.

J is TRBJ2-7 and V is TRBV28; D may correspond to TRBD1 or TRBD2 (5 bases each). The CDR3 totals 13 residues. CDR1 MDHEN and CDR2 SYDVKM come from the germline V gene. V lost 6 bases, J lost 1 base, and 10 bases lay in between. CDR3 region: CASRYGGSYEQYF. CDR3 coding DNA: TGTGCCAGCAGGTATGGGGGATCCTACGAGCAGTACTTC. The full variable domain, completed using reference TRBV28 and TRBJ2-7, is DVKVTQSSRYLVKRTGEKVFLECVQDMDHENMFWYRQDPGLGLRLIYFSYDVKMKEKGDIPEGYSVSREKKERFSLILESASTNQTSMYLCASRYGGSYEQYFGPGTRLTVT.

For the CDR3, the DNA is TGTGCCAGCAGTTACTCAAGGGCGAGAAACATTCAGTACTTC. Protein sequence: CASSYSRARNIQYF. The chain combines TRBV6-5 with TRBJ2-4; D is unclear. The CDR3 sequence is 14 residues long. Looked up from germline, CDR1 is MNHEY and CDR2 is SVGAGI. V lost 0 bases, J lost 6 bases, and 9 bases lay in between.

V usage is TRBV13 and J usage is TRBJ2-1, with 9 positions matching TRBD2. This CDR3 comprises 16 residues. Germline V gene data show CDR1 as PRHDT and CDR2 as FYEKMQ (reference sequence). The V segment lost 5 bases and the J segment 1 base; nucleotides outside the gene matches: 6. Here the CDR3 reads CASSPRLAESYNEQFF. CDR3 nucleotides: TGTGCCAGCAGCCCCAGACTAGCGGAGTCCTACAATGAGCAGTTCTTC. Full variable domain (rest looked up from reference TRBV13 and TRBJ2-1): AAGVIQSPRHLIKEKRETATLKCYPIPRHDTVYWYQQGPGQDPQFLISFYEKMQSDKGSIPDRFSAQQFSDYHSELNMSSLELGDSALYFCASSPRLAESYNEQFFGPGTRLTVL.

The CDR3 reads CASSLDKVWLGGRGTYEQYF. The CDR3 bases are TGTGCCAGCAGCTTAGATAAGGTTTGGTTGGGGGGAAGAGGAACCTACGAGCAGTACTTC. This chain uses TRBV11-3 with TRBJ2-7; D may be TRBD2 (6 bases). Per the germline V gene, CDR1 is SGHNT and CDR2 is YENEEA. This CDR3 comprises 20 residues. Trimming removed 0 bases from V and 2 bases from J, with 26 bases in between. The full variable domain, its missing parts supplied by reference TRBV11-3 and TRBJ2-7, is EAGVVQSPRYKIIEKKQPVAFWCNPISGHNTLYWYLQNLGQGPELLIRYENEEAVDDSQLPKDRFSAERLKGVDSTLKIQPAELGDSAVYLCASSLDKVWLGGRGTYEQYFGPGTRLTVT.

V is TRBV15 and J is TRBJ1-1, with TRBD1 as a possible D gene (5 bases). In germline, CDR1 is LNHNV, CDR2 YYDKDF (reference sequence). There are 14 residues in the CDR3. V was clipped by 0 bases and J by 6 bases, with 11 bases between them. CDR3 sequence reads: CATSRDDSFAEAFF. The CDR3 region has the DNA TGTGCCACCAGCAGAGATGACAGTTTCGCTGAAGCTTTCTTT.

The V call is TRBV5-1, the J call TRBJ1-3, with 9 bases lining up with TRBD1. V trimming: 3 bases; J trimming: 2 bases; junction bases outside the gene matches: 0. Germline assignment: CDR1 SGHRS and CDR2 YFSETQ. This CDR3 has 14 residues. The CDR3 region is CASSWDRAGNTIYF. DNA for the CDR3: TGCGCCAGCAGCTGGGACAGGGCTGGAAACACCATATATTTT.

This sequence joins TRBV7-9 and TRBJ1-1; no clear D. V gave up 5 bases and J gave up 6 bases, with 7 bases separating them. The germline CDR1 and CDR2 sequences are SEHNR and FQNEAQ (reference sequence). This CDR3 contains 11 residues. CDR3 nucleotide sequence: TGTGCCAGCAGCATGAGCCCTGAAGCTTTCTTT. Translating gives CASSMSPEAFF.

The chain recombines TRBV7-2 with TRBJ1-2; TRBD1 is a possible D gene (6 bases). The CDR3 runs to 16 residues. Deletions cut 4 bases from V and 1 base from J, with 16 bases between. Looked up from germline, CDR1 is SGHTA and CDR2 is FQGNSA. The CDR3 reads CASSSIGGGDNYGYTF. CDR3 coding DNA: TGTGCCAGCAGCTCGATAGGGGGGGGTGATAACTATGGCTACACCTTC. The whole variable domain, remainder taken from reference TRBV7-2 and TRBJ1-2, is GAGVSQSPSNKVTEKGKDVELRCDPISGHTALYWYRQSLGQGLEFLIYFQGNSAPDKSGLPSDRFSAERTGGSVSTLTIQRTQQEDSAVYLCASSSIGGGDNYGYTFGSGTRLTVV.

The rearrangement uses TRBV2 and TRBJ2-1, with 13 positions matching TRBD2. Germline V CDR1 and CDR2: SNHLY, FYNNEI. This CDR3 comprises 16 residues. V lost 5 bases and J lost 8; bases outside the gene matches: 9. The CDR3 region has the DNA TGTGCCAGCAGTCTCCTACTAGCGGGGGGGCCCGATGAGCAGTTCTTC. Its protein product is CASSLLLAGGPDEQFF.

This clone was counted once. J is TRBJ2-7 and V is TRBV13; unclear D gene. The germline V gene has CDR1 PRHDT and CDR2 FYEKMQ (reference sequence). This CDR3 has 12 residues. V dropped 5 bases and J dropped 2 bases, with 7 bases sitting between them. The CDR3 sequence: CASSLTPYEQYF. The CDR3 DNA reads TGTGCCAGCAGCCTCACACCCTACGAGCAGTACTTC. Variable domain in full (rest from reference TRBV13 and TRBJ2-7): AAGVIQSPRHLIKEKRETATLKCYPIPRHDTVYWYQQGPGQDPQFLISFYEKMQSDKGSIPDRFSAQQFSDYHSELNMSSLELGDSALYFCASSLTPYEQYFGPGTRLTVT.

The chain carries TRBV6-1 and TRBJ1-1; D is unclear. The CDR3 spans 13 residues. V lost 1 base and J 5 bases, leaving 8 bases between the germline ends. CDR1 and CDR2 from the germline V gene are MNHNS and SASEGT. CDR3 sequence (DNA): TGTGCCAGCAGTGAAGGTCTCGGTACTGAAGCTTTCTTT. This codes for CASSEGLGTEAFF.

J is TRBJ2-1 and V is TRBV9, with no clear D. Germline V gives CDR1 SGDLS, CDR2 YYNGEE. V lost 2 bases to trimming and J lost 4 bases, with 7 bases between them. The length of the CDR3 is 13 residues. CDR3 DNA: TGTGCCAGCAGCGTCCCCCCTTACAATGAGCAGTTCTTC. This translates into CASSVPPYNEQFF.

This rearrangement joins TRBV28 to TRBJ2-7; 7 nucleotides match TRBD1. Germline values: CDR1 MDHEN, CDR2 SYDVKM. The CDR3 contains 13 residues. The junction had 4 bases not matched to a gene; V was cut back by 7 bases and J by 1 base. The CDR3 DNA reads as TGTGCCAGCACCCGGGACAGTTCCTACGAGCAGTACTTC. This codes for CASTRDSSYEQYF.

This chain joins TRBV3-1 (or the pseudogene TRBV3-2) and TRBJ2-6; a possible D gene is TRBD2 (5 bases). The CDR3 runs to 16 residues. Trimming removed 4 bases at V and 5 bases at J, with 15 bases between. CDR1 is LGHDT, CDR2 YNNKEL, per germline (reference sequence). The DNA for the CDR3 is TGTGCCAGCAGCCCCCGGACTTTCGTTAGGGCCAACGTCCTGACTTTC. Translating it yields CASSPRTFVRANVLTF.

The V gene is TRBV5-1, the J gene TRBJ2-3; D not certain. CDR3 length: 16 amino acids. Germline assignment: CDR1 SGHRS and CDR2 YFSETQ. V lost 1 base and J 0 bases, leaving 12 bases between the germline ends. In DNA, the CDR3 is TGCGCCAGCAGCTTGTTTGGGATATCAAGCACAGATACGCAGTATTTT. This translates into CASSLFGISSTDTQYF.

V is TRBV7-6 and J is TRBJ2-5; D gene unclear. The CDR3 extends over 16 amino acids. Trimming removed 5 bases at V and 0 bases at J, with 16 bases between. Germline CDR1 is SGHVS and CDR2 is FNYEAQ. The CDR3 DNA follows: TGTGCCAGCAGCCTTACCCCAGGATTAGACCAAGAGACCCAGTACTTC. Protein sequence: CASSLTPGLDQETQYF.

The gene calls are TRBV19 and TRBJ1-4, with TRBD1 as a possible D gene (5 bases). The CDR3 covers 16 residues. Germline loops: CDR1 LNHDA, CDR2 SQIVND (reference sequence). V lost 5 bases to trimming and J lost 0 bases, with 13 bases between them. CDR3 sequence (DNA): TGTGCCAGTAGTTTTCCGGGACGGGCAACTAATGAAAAACTGTTTTTT. It specifies CASSFPGRATNEKLFF.

A remark on this clone: This sample includes further DNA sequences coding for the same CDR3. V is TRBV3-1 (or the pseudogene TRBV3-2) and J is TRBJ2-5; D remains unclear. Looked up from germline, CDR1 is LGHDT and CDR2 is YNNKEL (reference sequence). The CDR3 is 14 residues long. The germline V and J ends were trimmed by 0 bases and 4 bases, with 9 bases remaining between them. The CDR3 DNA follows: TGTGCCAGCAGCCAAGATCTGGGTAGAGAGACCCAGTACTTC. This translates into CASSQDLGRETQYF.